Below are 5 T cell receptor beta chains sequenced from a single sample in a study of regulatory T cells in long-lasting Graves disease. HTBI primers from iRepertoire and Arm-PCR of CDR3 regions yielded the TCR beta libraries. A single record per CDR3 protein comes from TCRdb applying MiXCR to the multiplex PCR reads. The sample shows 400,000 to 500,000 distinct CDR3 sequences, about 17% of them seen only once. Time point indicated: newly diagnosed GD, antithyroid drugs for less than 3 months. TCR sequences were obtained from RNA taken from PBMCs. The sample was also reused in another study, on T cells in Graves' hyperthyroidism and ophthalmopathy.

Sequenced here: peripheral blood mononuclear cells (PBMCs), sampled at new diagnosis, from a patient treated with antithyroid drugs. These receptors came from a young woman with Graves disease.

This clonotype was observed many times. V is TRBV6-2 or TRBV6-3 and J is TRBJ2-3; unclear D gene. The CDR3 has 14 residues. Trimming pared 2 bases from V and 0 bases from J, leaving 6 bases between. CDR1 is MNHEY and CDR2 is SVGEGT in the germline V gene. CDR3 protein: CASSYKRSTDTQYF. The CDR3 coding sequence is TGTGCCAGCAGTTACAAGCGCAGCACAGATACGCAGTATTTT.

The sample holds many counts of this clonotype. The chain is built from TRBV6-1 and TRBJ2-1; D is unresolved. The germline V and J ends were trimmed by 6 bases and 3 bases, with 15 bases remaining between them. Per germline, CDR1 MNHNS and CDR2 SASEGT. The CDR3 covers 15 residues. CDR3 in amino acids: CASSTGRGNYNEQFF. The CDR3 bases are TGTGCCAGCAGCACGGGTCGCGGAAACTACAATGAGCAGTTCTTC.

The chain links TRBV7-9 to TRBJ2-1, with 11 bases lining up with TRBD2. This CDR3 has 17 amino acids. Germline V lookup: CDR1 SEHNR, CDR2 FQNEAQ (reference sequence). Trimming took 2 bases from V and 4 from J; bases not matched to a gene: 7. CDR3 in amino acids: CASSLTSGSSGYNEQFF. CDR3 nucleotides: TGTGCCAGCAGCTTAACTAGCGGGAGCTCGGGTTACAATGAGCAGTTCTTC.

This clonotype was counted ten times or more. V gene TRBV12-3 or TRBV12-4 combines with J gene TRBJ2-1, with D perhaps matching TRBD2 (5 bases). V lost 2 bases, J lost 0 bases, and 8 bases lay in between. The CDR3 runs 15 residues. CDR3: CASSLWESSYNEQFF. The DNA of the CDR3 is TGTGCCAGCAGTTTATGGGAGAGCTCCTACAATGAGCAGTTCTTC.

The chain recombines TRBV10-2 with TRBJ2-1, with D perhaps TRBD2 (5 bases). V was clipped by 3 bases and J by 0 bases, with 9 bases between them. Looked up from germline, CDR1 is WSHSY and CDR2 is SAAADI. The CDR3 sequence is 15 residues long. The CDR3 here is CASSDGDSSYNEQFF. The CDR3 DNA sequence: TGCGCCAGCAGTGACGGGGATAGCTCCTACAATGAGCAGTTCTTC.